These 15 T cell receptor beta chains originate from one sample sequenced in a study of T cell responses to AZD1222 COVID-19 vaccine. The table came from immunoSEQ multiplex PCR; TCRdb's copy has only in-frame clones and leaves some out. This sample has some 170,000 clones, with roughly nine tenths found just once. Sequences were derived from peripheral blood, sampled 28 days after the second AZD1222 dose. These receptors all stem from an adult who received the AZD1222 COVID-19 vaccine.

The chain joins TRBV12-3 or TRBV12-4 to TRBJ2-5, with TRBD2 as a possible D gene (5 bases). V lost 2 bases and J lost 5, with 9 bases in between. The CDR3 length is 13 residues. The CDR3 loop reads CASSLSRRETQYF. In DNA, the CDR3 is TGTGCCAGCAGTTTATCGAGGAGGGAGACCCAGTACTTC.

The chain has TRBV5-1 and TRBJ2-5, with 11 bases that match TRBD1. The CDR3 consists of 16 residues. Germline CDR1 SGHRS, CDR2 YFSETQ. Trimming took 0 bases from V and 1 from J; bases not matched to a gene: 2. CDR3 loop: CASSLVGTGGQETQYF. CDR3 DNA sequence: TGCGCCAGCAGCTTGGTCGGGACAGGGGGCCAAGAGACCCAGTACTTC.

The sample holds one count of this clone. The V call is TRBV9, the J call TRBJ2-1; 13 bases are shared with TRBD2. V lost 0 bases, J lost 10 bases, and 7 bases stayed unmatched. The V gene's germline CDR1 is SGDLS and CDR2 YYNGEE. CDR3 length equals 16 residues. The CDR3 here is CASSVEGLAGEEEQFF. The DNA for the CDR3 is TGTGCCAGCAGCGTAGAAGGACTAGCGGGGGAGGAGGAGCAGTTCTTC.

This chain uses TRBV2 with TRBJ2-1; D is perhaps TRBD2 (6 bases). V shed 3 bases and J shed 10 bases, with 19 bases lying between them. The CDR3 is made up of 15 amino acids. Germline V gene sequence: CDR1 SNHLY, CDR2 FYNNEI. CDR3 DNA: TGTGCCAGCAGTGAGTCGGGGGAAACGTTAGGAGAGCAGTTCTTC. Translating it yields CASSESGETLGEQFF.

This clone appeared a single time. The chain carries TRBV13 and TRBJ1-6; D possibly corresponds to TRBD1 (5 bases). The length of the CDR3 is 15 residues. Trimming pared 1 base from V and 1 base from J, leaving 5 bases between. Per the germline V gene, CDR1 is PRHDT and CDR2 is FYEKMQ (reference sequence). In nucleotides, the CDR3 is TGTGCCAGCAGCTTAGACAGGTCCTATAATTCACCCCTCCACTTT. Translating gives CASSLDRSYNSPLHF.

The chain uses TRBV5-8 and TRBJ2-5; 8 bases match TRBD1. Germline CDR1 is SGHTS and CDR2 is YDEGEE. The trim removed 2 bases at V and 2 bases at J, leaving 8 bases unmatched. The CDR3 sequence is 16 residues long. DNA of the CDR3: TGTGCCAGCAGCTTCGGACAGGGAGTTCTACAAGAGACCCAGTACTTC. Protein: CASSFGQGVLQETQYF.

This chain links TRBV5-5 with TRBJ2-5, with D tentatively TRBD2 (6 bases). CDR1 is SGHKS, CDR2 YYEKEE, per germline (reference sequence). CDR3 length: 14 residues. Trimming shortened V by 1 base and J by 3 bases, and 10 bases separated the two germline ends. The CDR3 spells CASSLYGGEETQYF. The CDR3 DNA follows: TGTGCCAGCAGCTTGTACGGCGGGGAAGAGACCCAGTACTTC.

Comment on this clone: Other DNA sequences in this sample translate to the same CDR3. The chain is built from TRBV18 and TRBJ2-5, with no clear D. The CDR3 runs 13 residues. CDR1 and CDR2 (germline): KGHSH, LQKENI. The germline V and J ends were trimmed by 0 bases and 1 base, with 3 bases remaining between them. This CDR3 reads CASSPPGQETQYF. CDR3 sequence (DNA): TGTGCCAGCTCACCACCTGGCCAAGAGACCCAGTACTTC. The variable domain in full, with the rest retrieved from reference TRBV18 and TRBJ2-5, is NAGVMQNPRHLVRRRGQEARLRCSPMKGHSHVYWYRQLPEEGLKFMVYLQKENIIDESGMPKERFSAEFPKEGPSILRIQQVVRGDSAAYFCASSPPGQETQYFGPGTRLLVL.

The chain combines TRBV6-1 with TRBJ1-2; 7 nucleotides line up with TRBD1. Germline assignment: CDR1 MNHNS and CDR2 SASEGT. The V segment lost 2 bases and the J segment 4 bases; nucleotides outside the gene matches: 4. This CDR3 has 14 residues. CDR3 sequence reads: CASSEQTGTYGYTF. CDR3 DNA: TGTGCCAGCAGTGAACAGACAGGGACCTATGGCTACACCTTC.

This chain joins TRBV10-3 and TRBJ2-1; D is perhaps TRBD2 (6 bases). Germline lookup yields CDR1 ENHRY and CDR2 SYGVKD. CDR3 length equals 17 residues. The germline V and J ends were trimmed by 0 bases and 8 bases, with 20 bases remaining between them. The CDR3 DNA is TGTGCCATCAGTGAGTCGACTCTTCTAGCGACCCTGGATGAGCAGTTCTTC. This codes for CAISESTLLATLDEQFF.

The V gene is TRBV5-5, the J gene TRBJ1-1, with 7 bases matching TRBD1. CDR1 is SGHKS and CDR2 is YYEKEE in the germline V gene (reference sequence). Trimming removed 4 bases from V and 6 bases from J; junction bases left unmatched: 9. The CDR3 loop spans 14 amino acids. The CDR3 nucleotides read TGTGCCAGCAGCGAATCAGGGGGGAAGGCTGAAGCTTTCTTT. Amino acids: CASSESGGKAEAFF.

The chain recombines TRBV2 with TRBJ2-1; D remains ambiguous. Between the trimmed V and J ends, which lost 7 bases and 4 bases, there was a span of 17 bases. The CDR3 has 15 amino acids. In germline, CDR1 is SNHLY, CDR2 FYNNEI. In DNA form, the CDR3 reads TGTGCCAGCACACGGTCAAACAATCGGTACAATGAGCAGTTCTTC. It yields the protein CASTRSNNRYNEQFF.

The chain links TRBV3-1 (or the pseudogene TRBV3-2) to TRBJ2-7; a possible D gene is TRBD1 (5 bases). CDR1 and CDR2 from the germline V gene are LGHDT and YNNKEL (reference sequence). This CDR3 has 14 residues. V lost 4 bases and J lost 3, with 13 bases in between. The CDR3 DNA sequence: TGTGCCAGCAGCCTCGGCCCAGGGAACTACGAGCAGTACTTC. This codes for CASSLGPGNYEQYF.

V is TRBV21-1 and J is TRBJ2-7; the D call TRBD1 from the table was never checked on the DNA. TRBV21-1 is shown as a pseudogene. The CDR3 length is 17 residues. The CDR3 region is CASSKEGTGAISYEQYF. DNA for the CDR3: TGTGCCAGCAGCAAAGAGGGGACAGGGGCGATCTCCTACGAGCAGTACTTC.

The chain carries TRBV6-5 and TRBJ1-6, with a weak D call TRBD1 (6 bases). This CDR3 spans 15 amino acids. CDR1 is MNHEY, CDR2 SVGAGI, per germline. The germline V and J ends were trimmed by 0 bases and 8 bases, with 11 bases remaining between them. In nucleotides, the CDR3 is TGTGCCAGCAGTTACTCGCGCAGGGGCGATTCACCCCTCCACTTT. Translated: CASSYSRRGDSPLHF.